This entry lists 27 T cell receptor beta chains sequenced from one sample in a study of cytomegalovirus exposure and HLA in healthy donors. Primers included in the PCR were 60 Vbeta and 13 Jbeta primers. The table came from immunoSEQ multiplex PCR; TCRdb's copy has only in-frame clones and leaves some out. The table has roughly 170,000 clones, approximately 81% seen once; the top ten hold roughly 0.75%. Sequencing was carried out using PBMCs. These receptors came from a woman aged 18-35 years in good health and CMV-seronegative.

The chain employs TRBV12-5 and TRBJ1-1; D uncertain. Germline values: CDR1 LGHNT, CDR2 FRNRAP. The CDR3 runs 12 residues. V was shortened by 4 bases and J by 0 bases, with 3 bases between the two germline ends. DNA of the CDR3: TGTGCTAGTGGTTCTATGAACACTGAAGCTTTCTTT. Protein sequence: CASGSMNTEAFF.

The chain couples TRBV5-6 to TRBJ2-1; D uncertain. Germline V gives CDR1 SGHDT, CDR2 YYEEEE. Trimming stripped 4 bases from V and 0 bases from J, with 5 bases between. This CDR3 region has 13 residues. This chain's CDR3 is CASSPGSYNEQFF. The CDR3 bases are TGTGCCAGCAGCCCGGGCTCCTACAATGAGCAGTTCTTC. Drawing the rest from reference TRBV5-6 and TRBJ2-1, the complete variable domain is DAGVTQSPTHLIKTRGQQVTLRCSPKSGHDTVSWYQQALGQGPQFIFQYYEEEERQRGNFPDRFSGHQFPNYSSELNVNALLLGDSALYLCASSPGSYNEQFFGPGTRLTVL.

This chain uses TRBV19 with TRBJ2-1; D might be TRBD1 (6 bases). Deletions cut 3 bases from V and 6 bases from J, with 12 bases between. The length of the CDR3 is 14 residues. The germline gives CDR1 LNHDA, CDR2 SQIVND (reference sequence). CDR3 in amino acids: CASSMIQGFNEQFF. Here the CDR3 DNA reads TGTGCCAGTAGTATGATCCAGGGGTTCAATGAGCAGTTCTTC. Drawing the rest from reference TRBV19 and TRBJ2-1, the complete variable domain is DGGITQSPKYLFRKEGQNVTLSCEQNLNHDAMYWYRQDPGQGLRLIYYSQIVNDFQKGDIAEGYSVSREKKESFPLTVTSAQKNPTAFYLCASSMIQGFNEQFFGPGTRLTVL.

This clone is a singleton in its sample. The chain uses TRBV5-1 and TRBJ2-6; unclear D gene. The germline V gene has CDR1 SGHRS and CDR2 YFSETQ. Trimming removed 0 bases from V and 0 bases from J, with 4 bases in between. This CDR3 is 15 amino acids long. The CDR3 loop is CASSLDTSGANVLTF. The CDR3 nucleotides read TGCGCCAGCAGCTTGGACACCTCTGGGGCCAACGTCCTGACTTTC.

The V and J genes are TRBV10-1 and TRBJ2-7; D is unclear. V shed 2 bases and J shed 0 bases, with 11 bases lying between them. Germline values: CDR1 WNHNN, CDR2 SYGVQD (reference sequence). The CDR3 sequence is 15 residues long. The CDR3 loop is CASSEGAGSSYEQYF. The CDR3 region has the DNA TGCGCCAGCAGTGAGGGTGCAGGAAGCTCCTACGAGCAGTACTTC.

CDR3 loop: CASSTLAGSGELFF. CDR3 nucleotides: TGTGCCAGTAGTACCCTCGCGGGCTCCGGGGAGCTGTTTTTT. The chain uses TRBV19 and TRBJ2-2; possibly TRBD2 for D (5 bases). The V end lost 4 bases, the J end lost 6 bases, and 12 bases lay between the germline ends. The CDR3 covers 14 residues. From germline, CDR1 is LNHDA and CDR2 SQIVND (reference sequence).

The CDR3 reads CSAAQGPRYANTGELFF. For the CDR3, the DNA is TGCAGCGCTGCACAGGGGCCTAGATACGCGAACACCGGGGAGCTGTTTTTT. The chain couples TRBV29-1 to TRBJ2-2, with TRBD1 matching 7 bases. Looked up from germline, CDR1 is SQVTM and CDR2 is ANQGSEA. Trimming cost V 7 bases and J 0 bases; bases outside gene matches: 14. The CDR3 length is 17 residues.

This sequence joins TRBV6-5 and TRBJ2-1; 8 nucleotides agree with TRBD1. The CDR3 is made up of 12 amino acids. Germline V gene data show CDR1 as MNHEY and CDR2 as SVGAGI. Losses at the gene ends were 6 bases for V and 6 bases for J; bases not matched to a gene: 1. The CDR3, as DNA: TGTGCCAGCAGAACAGGGGGCAATGAGCAGTTCTTC. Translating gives CASRTGGNEQFF.

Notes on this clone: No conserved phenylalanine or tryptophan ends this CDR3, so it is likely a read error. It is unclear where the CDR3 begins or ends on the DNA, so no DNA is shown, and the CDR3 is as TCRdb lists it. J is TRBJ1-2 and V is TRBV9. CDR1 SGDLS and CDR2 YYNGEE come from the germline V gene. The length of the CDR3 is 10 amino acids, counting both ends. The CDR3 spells CASSKEGFRL.

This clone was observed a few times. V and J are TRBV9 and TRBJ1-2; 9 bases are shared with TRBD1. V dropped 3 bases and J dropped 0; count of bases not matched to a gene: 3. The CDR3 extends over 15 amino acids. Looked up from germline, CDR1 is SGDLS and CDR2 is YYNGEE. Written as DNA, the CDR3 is TGTGCCAGCAGCGCCGGGACAGGGTCTAACTATGGCTACACCTTC. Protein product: CASSAGTGSNYGYTF.

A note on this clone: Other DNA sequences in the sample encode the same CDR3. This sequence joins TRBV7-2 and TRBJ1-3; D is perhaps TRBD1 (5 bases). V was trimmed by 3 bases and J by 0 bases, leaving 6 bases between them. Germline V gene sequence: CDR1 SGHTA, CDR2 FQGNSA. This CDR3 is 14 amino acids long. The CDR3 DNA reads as TGTGCCAGCAGCTTCGGGGGCTCTGGAAACACCATATATTTT. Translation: CASSFGGSGNTIYF.

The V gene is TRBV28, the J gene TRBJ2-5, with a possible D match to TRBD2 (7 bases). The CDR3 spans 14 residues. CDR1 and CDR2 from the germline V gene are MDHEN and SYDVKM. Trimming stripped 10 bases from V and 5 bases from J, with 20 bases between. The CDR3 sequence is CATSGAGVLETQYF. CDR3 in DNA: TGTGCCACCAGCGGGGCAGGGGTTTTGGAGACCCAGTACTTC.

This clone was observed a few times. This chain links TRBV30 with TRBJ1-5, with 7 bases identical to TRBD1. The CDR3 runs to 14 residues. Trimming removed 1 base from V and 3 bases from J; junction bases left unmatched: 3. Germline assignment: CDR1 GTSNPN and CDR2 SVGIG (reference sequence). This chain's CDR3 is CAWSARGNNQPQHF. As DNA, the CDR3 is TGTGCCTGGAGTGCCAGGGGGAACAATCAGCCCCAGCATTTT.

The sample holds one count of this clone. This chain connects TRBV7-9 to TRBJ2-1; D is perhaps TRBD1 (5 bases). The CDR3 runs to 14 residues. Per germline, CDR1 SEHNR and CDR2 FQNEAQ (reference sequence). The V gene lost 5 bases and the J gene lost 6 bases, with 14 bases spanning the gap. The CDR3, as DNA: TGTGCCAGCAGCCTGACAGACACCCTCAATGAGCAGTTCTTC. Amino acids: CASSLTDTLNEQFF. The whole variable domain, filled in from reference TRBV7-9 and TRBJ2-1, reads DTGVSQNPRHKITKRGQNVTFRCDPISEHNRLYWYRQTLGQGPEFLTYFQNEAQLEKSRLLSDRFSAERPKGSFSTLEIQRTEQGDSAMYLCASSLTDTLNEQFFGPGTRLTVL.

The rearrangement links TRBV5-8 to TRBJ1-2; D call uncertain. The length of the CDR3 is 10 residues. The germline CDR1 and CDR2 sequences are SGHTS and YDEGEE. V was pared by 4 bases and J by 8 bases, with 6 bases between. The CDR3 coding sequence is TGTGCCAGCAGCGGTGCGGGCTACACCTTC. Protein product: CASSGAGYTF.

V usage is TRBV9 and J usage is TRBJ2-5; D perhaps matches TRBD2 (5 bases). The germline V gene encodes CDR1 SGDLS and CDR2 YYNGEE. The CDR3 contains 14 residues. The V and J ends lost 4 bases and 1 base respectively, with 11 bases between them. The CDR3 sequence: CASSPQDFQETQYF. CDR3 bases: TGTGCCAGCAGCCCGCAGGACTTCCAAGAGACCCAGTACTTC.

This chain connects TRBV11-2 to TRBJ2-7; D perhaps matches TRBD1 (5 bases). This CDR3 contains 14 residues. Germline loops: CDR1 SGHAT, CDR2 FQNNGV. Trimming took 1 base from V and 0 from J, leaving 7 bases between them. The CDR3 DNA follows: TGTGCCAGCAGCTTAGGACAGTACTCCTACGAGCAGTACTTC. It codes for CASSLGQYSYEQYF.

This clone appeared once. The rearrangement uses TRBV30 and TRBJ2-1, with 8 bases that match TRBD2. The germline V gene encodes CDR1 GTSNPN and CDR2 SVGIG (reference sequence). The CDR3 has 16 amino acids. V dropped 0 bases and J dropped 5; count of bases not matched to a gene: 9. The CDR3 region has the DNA TGTGCCTGGAGTGTATCTGGTCGGGGGGGAAACAATGAGCAGTTCTTC. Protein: CAWSVSGRGGNNEQFF.

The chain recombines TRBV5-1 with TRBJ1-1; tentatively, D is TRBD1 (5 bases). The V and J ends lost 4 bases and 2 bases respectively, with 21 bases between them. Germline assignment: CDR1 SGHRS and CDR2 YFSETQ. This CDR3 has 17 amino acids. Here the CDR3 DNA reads TGCGCCAGCAGCCCCTCGAGAGCAGGGCTGAGTAACACTGAAGCTTTCTTT. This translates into CASSPSRAGLSNTEAFF.

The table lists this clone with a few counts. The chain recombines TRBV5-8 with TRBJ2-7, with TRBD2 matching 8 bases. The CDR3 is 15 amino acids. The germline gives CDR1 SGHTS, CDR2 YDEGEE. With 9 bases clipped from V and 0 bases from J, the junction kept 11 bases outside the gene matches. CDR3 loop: CATRLAGLSSYEQYF. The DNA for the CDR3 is TGTGCCACCAGATTAGCGGGACTTAGCTCCTACGAGCAGTACTTC.

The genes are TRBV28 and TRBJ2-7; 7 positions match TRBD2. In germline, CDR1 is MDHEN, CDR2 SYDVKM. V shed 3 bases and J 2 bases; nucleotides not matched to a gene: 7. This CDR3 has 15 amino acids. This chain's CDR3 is CASSFIGLETYEQYF. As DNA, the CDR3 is TGTGCCAGCAGTTTCATCGGACTAGAGACCTACGAGCAGTACTTC.

In DNA, the CDR3 is TGTGCTAGTGGTTTGACCCTAACAGACCTCGGGGGAGCTTTCTTT. Translated: CASGLTLTDLGGAFF. The chain joins TRBV12-5 to TRBJ1-1; the D gene is possibly TRBD1 (5 bases). Germline loops: CDR1 LGHNT, CDR2 FRNRAP. CDR3 length: 15 amino acids. Trimming removed 2 bases at V and 10 bases at J, with 20 bases between.

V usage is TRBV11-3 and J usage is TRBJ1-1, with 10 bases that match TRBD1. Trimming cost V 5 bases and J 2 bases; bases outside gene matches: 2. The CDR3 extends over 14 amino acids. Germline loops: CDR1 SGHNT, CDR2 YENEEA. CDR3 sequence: CASSRDRGNTEAFF. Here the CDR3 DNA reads TGTGCCAGCAGCCGGGACAGGGGCAACACTGAAGCTTTCTTT.

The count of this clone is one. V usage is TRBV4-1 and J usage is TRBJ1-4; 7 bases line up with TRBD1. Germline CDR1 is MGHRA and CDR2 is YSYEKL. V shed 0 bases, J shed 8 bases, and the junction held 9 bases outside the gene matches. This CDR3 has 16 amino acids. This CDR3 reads CASSQELTGRREKLFF. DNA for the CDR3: TGCGCCAGCAGCCAAGAGCTGACAGGGAGACGAGAAAAACTGTTTTTT.

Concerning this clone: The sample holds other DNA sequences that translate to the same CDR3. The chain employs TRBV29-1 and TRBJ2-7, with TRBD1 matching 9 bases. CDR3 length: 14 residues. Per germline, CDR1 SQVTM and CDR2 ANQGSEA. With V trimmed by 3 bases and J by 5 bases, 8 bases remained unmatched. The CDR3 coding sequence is TGCAGCGTTGATATGACAGGGGGAGGCAACGAGCAGTACTTC. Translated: CSVDMTGGGNEQYF.

This CDR3 reads CASSVGNSYTGELFF. CDR3 coding DNA: TGTGCCAGCAGCGTAGGCAACTCTTACACCGGGGAGCTGTTTTTT. The V gene is TRBV9, the J gene TRBJ2-2; D is undetermined. The germline gives CDR1 SGDLS, CDR2 YYNGEE. Trimming pared 0 bases from V and 3 bases from J, leaving 9 bases between. There are 15 residues in the CDR3.

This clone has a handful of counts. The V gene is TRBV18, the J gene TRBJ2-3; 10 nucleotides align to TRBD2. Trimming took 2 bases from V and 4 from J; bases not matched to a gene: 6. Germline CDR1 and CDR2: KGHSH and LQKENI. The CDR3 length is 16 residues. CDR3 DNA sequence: TGTGCCAGCTCACCAAAGCGGGAGGGCCGAGCAGATACGCAGTATTTT. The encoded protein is CASSPKREGRADTQYF.